This T cell receptor (beta chain) was identified in a study of cytomegalovirus exposure and HLA in healthy donors. Some clones are missing from TCRdb's copy, which holds only in-frame ones; the method was immunoSEQ multiplex PCR. The sample contains about 160,000 clones, about 90% of which appear only once. The study, taken as a whole, reports: Cytomegalovirus status was reportedly diagnosed by the classifier with high sensitivity and specificity. Specificity of three CMV-associated chains for CMV antigens was verified in vitro. According to a subsequent analysis, TCR clusters identified in the first cohort showed a tendency to co-occur across the approximately 110 validation repertoires.

As to this clone: The antigen is unknown.

From the roughly 120-subject validation cohort, which was separate from the roughly 700-subject first cohort, the donors were drawn. Sequenced: PBMCs. The sequence was collected from a woman younger than 35 in good health and CMV-seropositive.

The CDR3 sequence: CASSWRGYGYTF. The CDR3 bases are TGTGCCAGCAGCTGGCGGGGGTATGGCTACACCTTC. This chain uses TRBV11-2 with TRBJ1-2; TRBD1 is a possible D gene (5 bases). The CDR3 has 12 residues. In germline, CDR1 is SGHAT, CDR2 FQNNGV. V was shortened by 4 bases and J by 5 bases, with 8 bases between the two germline ends.